Listed below are T cell receptor beta chains from one sample, sequenced in a study of human T cells and chemical hapten exposure. TCRdb recomputed calls from the RACE reads with MiXCR, one row per CDR3 protein. The sample records roughly 200,000 distinct CDR3 sequences, about 25% being singletons. The material was whole blood, obtained in connection with sensitization to the hapten diphenylcyclopropenone (DPC). The source of these receptors is a woman aged 40 to 50 with alopecia areata. Some clones in this sample may be carry-over from other donors' samples. CDR3s leave out the opening cysteine and the closing phenylalanine or tryptophan.

v_call: TRBV7-6
cdr3_length: 14
j_call: TRBJ1-5
cdr3_aa: ASSLAGRGSNQPQH

v_call: TRBV6-2/TRBV6-3
cdr3_length: 15
j_call: TRBJ2-1
cdr3_aa: ASSRRLAGVVRNEQF

v_call: TRBV28
cdr3_length: 11
j_call: TRBJ1-1
cdr3_aa: AIRPGQGFLAF

v_call: TRBV20-1
cdr3_length: 13
j_call: TRBJ1-2
cdr3_aa: SATLPGQGYHGYT

v_call: TRBV12-3/TRBV12-4
cdr3_length: 11
j_call: TRBJ2-3
cdr3_aa: ASGGGVGDTQY

v_call: TRBV29-1
cdr3_length: 14
j_call: TRBJ1-4
cdr3_aa: SVGGNQGENAGKLF

v_call: TRBV7-9
cdr3_length: 12
j_call: TRBJ2-7
cdr3_aa: ASSVQGLIYEQY

v_call: TRBV12-3/TRBV12-4
cdr3_length: 12
j_call: TRBJ2-7
cdr3_aa: ASSWTSGNIEQY

v_call: TRBV28
cdr3_length: 17
j_call: TRBJ2-2
cdr3_aa: ASSPPGLAARRDTGELF

v_call: TRBV28
cdr3_length: 14
j_call: TRBJ2-4
cdr3_aa: ASSLGGGVAKNIQY

v_call: TRBV7-2
cdr3_length: 14
j_call: TRBJ2-7
cdr3_aa: ASSLASGSPTYEQY

v_call: TRBV29-1
cdr3_length: 10
j_call: TRBJ2-5
cdr3_aa: SVARNRETQY

v_call: TRBV10-3
cdr3_length: 14
j_call: TRBJ2-1
cdr3_aa: AISDWGVTSYNEQF

v_call: TRBV9
cdr3_length: 10
j_call: TRBJ2-2
cdr3_aa: ASSVDTGELF

v_call: TRBV15
cdr3_length: 13
j_call: TRBJ2-1
cdr3_aa: ATSARTSVEVEQF

v_call: TRBV28
cdr3_length: 14
j_call: TRBJ2-5
cdr3_aa: ASRVWGLAGEETQY

v_call: TRBV2
cdr3_length: 13
j_call: TRBJ1-4
cdr3_aa: ASSEHRATNEKLF

v_call: TRBV10-3
cdr3_length: 11
j_call: TRBJ1-5
cdr3_aa: AIRQGGDQPQH

v_call: TRBV12-3/TRBV12-4
cdr3_length: 13
j_call: TRBJ1-6
cdr3_aa: ASSLNSDYNSPLH

v_call: TRBV27
cdr3_length: 12
j_call: TRBJ1-5
cdr3_aa: ASSSRQGHQPQH

v_call: TRBV27
cdr3_length: 13
j_call: TRBJ2-2
cdr3_aa: ASSLGQGFTGELF

v_call: TRBV12-3/TRBV12-4
cdr3_length: 9
j_call: TRBJ2-7
cdr3_aa: ASSPDWEQY

v_call: TRBV28
cdr3_length: 12
j_call: TRBJ1-1
cdr3_aa: ASSGTELNTEAF

v_call: TRBV6-5
cdr3_length: 14
j_call: TRBJ2-5
cdr3_aa: ASSYSRGPLWGTQY

v_call: TRBV10-3
cdr3_length: 11
j_call: TRBJ1-1
cdr3_aa: AISDRENTEDF

v_call: TRBV28
cdr3_length: 14
j_call: TRBJ2-4
cdr3_aa: ASSPQGGGSKNIQY

v_call: TRBV7-3
cdr3_length: 11
j_call: TRBJ2-1
cdr3_aa: ASSLTSGYEQF

v_call: TRBV7-2
cdr3_length: 14
j_call: TRBJ2-1
cdr3_aa: ASSLVGWSRYNEQF

v_call: TRBV7-9
cdr3_length: 13
j_call: TRBJ2-3
cdr3_aa: ASSNPSGRGDTQY

v_call: TRBV28
cdr3_length: 13
j_call: TRBJ2-7
cdr3_aa: ASSRGLAGAYEQY

v_call: TRBV7-2
cdr3_length: 11
j_call: TRBJ2-1
cdr3_aa: ASSSQNQGRPF

v_call: TRBV28
cdr3_length: 15
j_call: TRBJ2-2
cdr3_aa: ASSLETSGPNTGELF

v_call: TRBV20-1
cdr3_length: 12
j_call: TRBJ2-7
cdr3_aa: SAPSSGSSYEQY

v_call: TRBV21-1
cdr3_length: 11
j_call: TRBJ2-3
cdr3_aa: ASSSRPKDTQY

v_call: TRBV20-1
cdr3_length: 9
j_call: TRBJ2-7
cdr3_aa: SAPGNYEQY

v_call: TRBV7-6
cdr3_length: 12
j_call: TRBJ2-5
cdr3_aa: ASSLEAAQETQY

v_call: TRBV6-6
cdr3_length: 13
j_call: TRBJ2-7
cdr3_aa: ASSLVAARGGEQY